The 18 T cell receptor beta chains listed next were all sequenced from one sample in a study of early T cells in non-severe SARS-CoV-2 infection. Each CDR3 protein gets one entry after TCRdb re-called the 5' RACE reads with MiXCR. The sample consists of some 82,000 distinct CDR3 sequences, over 9.5% of them appearing once. The input for sequencing was whole blood, taken at baseline. The receptor source for this set is an adult who was a healthcare worker with PCR-confirmed SARS-CoV-2 infection or an uninfected control (not recorded which).

Only a few counts were recorded for this clonotype. The chain employs TRBV5-1 and TRBJ1-1; possible D gene TRBD1, 5 bases. V was shortened by 2 bases and J by 2 bases, with 7 bases between the two germline ends. The length of the CDR3 is 13 residues. The germline CDR1 and CDR2 sequences are SGHRS and YFSETQ. CDR3: CASSFRDNTEAFF. For the CDR3, the DNA is TGCGCCAGCAGCTTCCGGGACAACACTGAAGCTTTCTTT.

The chain joins TRBV6-5 to TRBJ1-2; 9 bases align to TRBD1. Germline lookup yields CDR1 MNHEY and CDR2 SVGAGI. V shed 5 bases and J 6 bases; nucleotides not matched to a gene: 4. This CDR3 comprises 13 residues. The CDR3: CASSRRQGDGYTF. The CDR3 region has the DNA TGTGCCAGCAGTCGAAGACAGGGGGATGGCTACACCTTC.

This clonotype was found a few times. The rearrangement joins TRBV7-8 to TRBJ2-3, with 7 bases lining up with TRBD1. J gave up 2 bases and V 5 bases, and 7 bases lay outside the gene matches. This CDR3 spans 15 amino acids. CDR1 and CDR2 from the germline V gene are SGHVS and FQNEAQ. The CDR3 loop is CASSTRDSTTDTQYF. CDR3 DNA sequence: TGTGCCAGCAGCACCCGGGACAGTACCACAGATACGCAGTATTTT. The full variable domain, with the rest looked up from reference TRBV7-8 and TRBJ2-3, is GAGVSQSPRYKVAKRGQDVALRCDPISGHVSLFWYQQALGQGPEFLTYFQNEAQLDKSGLPSDRFFAERPEGSVSTLKIQRTQQEDSAVYLCASSTRDSTTDTQYFGPGTRLTVL.

The table lists this clonotype with many counts. The rearrangement joins TRBV5-6 to TRBJ2-7; no definite D call. The CDR3 consists of 13 residues. Germline V gene data show CDR1 as SGHDT and CDR2 as YYEEEE. Trimming pared 2 bases from V and 3 bases from J, leaving 9 bases between. As DNA, the CDR3 is TGTGCCAGCAGCTTCGGCCAGGACTACGAGCAGTACTTC. It codes for CASSFGQDYEQYF.

The rearrangement uses TRBV5-4 and TRBJ1-2, with a possible D match to TRBD1 (5 bases). Trimming removed 3 bases at V and 7 bases at J, with 22 bases between. The CDR3 covers 16 residues. The V gene's germline CDR1 is SGHNT and CDR2 YYREEE (reference sequence). The CDR3: CASSSLIRQGLAGYTF. The CDR3 DNA reads as TGTGCCAGCAGCTCCCTCATCCGTCAGGGACTGGCTGGCTACACCTTC.

The table lists this clonotype with a few counts. This chain uses TRBV14 with TRBJ1-2, with D tentatively TRBD1 (6 bases). V was shortened by 3 bases and J by 7 bases, with 12 bases between the two germline ends. The CDR3 is 13 amino acids. CDR1 SGHDN and CDR2 FVKESK come from the germline V gene. CDR3 residues: CASSQVQGAGYTF. In DNA, the CDR3 is TGTGCCAGCAGCCAGGTACAGGGTGCTGGCTACACCTTC.

V is TRBV20-1 and J is TRBJ2-7; no reliable D call. In germline, CDR1 is DFQATT, CDR2 SNEGSKA (reference sequence). V dropped 6 bases and J dropped 1 base, with 13 bases sitting between them. CDR3 length equals 13 residues. This chain's CDR3 is CSALDGRSYEQYF. CDR3 bases: TGCAGTGCCCTAGATGGCCGATCCTACGAGCAGTACTTC.

This chain uses TRBV7-3 with TRBJ2-1, with D hard to call. The CDR3 totals 13 residues. The V end lost 3 bases, the J end lost 6 bases, and 9 bases lay between the germline ends. The germline CDR1 and CDR2 sequences are SGHTA and FQGTGA. This chain's CDR3 is CASSFQPGNEQFF. The CDR3, as DNA: TGTGCCAGCAGCTTCCAGCCGGGCAATGAGCAGTTCTTC.

This clonotype was counted between two and nine times. The chain has TRBV6-6 and TRBJ2-7; D not certain. Per the germline V gene, CDR1 is MNHNY and CDR2 is SVGAGI (reference sequence). CDR3 length: 15 residues. V lost 2 bases, J lost 0 bases, and 11 bases lay in between. The chain's CDR3 is CASSYPAISSYEQYF. The CDR3 DNA is TGTGCCAGCAGTTACCCCGCGATCAGCTCCTACGAGCAGTACTTC.

The genes are TRBV6-6 and TRBJ2-1; D remains ambiguous. In germline, CDR1 is MNHNY, CDR2 SVGAGI (reference sequence). Trimming took off 7 bases at V and 13 bases at J, with 14 bases between the two ends. The CDR3 length is 11 residues. The CDR3, as DNA: TGTGCCAGCACCCTCGACGCTCGTCAGTTCTTC. As protein: CASTLDARQFF.

The chain joins TRBV5-1 to TRBJ2-5, with 10 bases lining up with TRBD2. CDR1 is SGHRS and CDR2 is YFSETQ in the germline V gene. The CDR3 sequence is 16 residues long. Trimming removed 2 bases from V and 1 base from J; junction bases left unmatched: 5. The CDR3 reads CASSFPGLASQETQYF. The CDR3 DNA is TGCGCCAGCAGCTTTCCGGGACTAGCGAGCCAAGAGACCCAGTACTTC.

In regard to this clonotype: A read error may account for a junction end that differs from germline. The chain combines TRBV5-1 with TRBJ2-1; D remains unclear. The V gene's germline CDR1 is SGHRS and CDR2 YFSETQ. The CDR3 covers 14 residues. The CDR3 protein is CASSLAGLGNEQLF. The CDR3 DNA follows: TGCGCCAGCAGCTTGGCCGGCCTAGGAAATGAGCAGCTCTTC.

This clonotype occurred many times. The V gene is TRBV7-9, the J gene TRBJ2-3, with 8 nucleotides matching TRBD1. Germline CDR1 SEHNR, CDR2 FQNEAQ (reference sequence). With 4 bases clipped from V and 4 bases from J, the junction kept 4 bases outside the gene matches. The CDR3 has 14 amino acids. CDR3 loop: CASSSTGAADTQYF. The CDR3 DNA sequence: TGTGCCAGCAGCTCGACAGGGGCGGCAGATACGCAGTATTTT.

This clonotype was found a few times. The chain is built from TRBV29-1 and TRBJ2-7, with 10 bases aligning to TRBD2. Trimming removed 5 bases from V and 3 bases from J; junction bases left unmatched: 7. The CDR3 consists of 14 residues. CDR1 is SQVTM, CDR2 ANQGSEA, per germline. CDR3 bases: TGCAGCGTTATAACTAGCGGGATAAACTACGAGCAGTACTTC. The encoded protein is CSVITSGINYEQYF.

This clonotype was detected ten times or more. This chain links TRBV28 with TRBJ1-4, with D maybe TRBD1 (5 bases). Trimming cost V 5 bases and J 6 bases, with 13 bases left between them. The CDR3 is 14 residues long. The germline gives CDR1 MDHEN, CDR2 SYDVKM. The CDR3 DNA sequence: TGTGCCAGCAGTCTTCCAGGGACGGATGAAAAACTGTTTTTT. Protein product: CASSLPGTDEKLFF. The full variable domain, rest sourced from reference TRBV28 and TRBJ1-4, is DVKVTQSSRYLVKRTGEKVFLECVQDMDHENMFWYRQDPGLGLRLIYFSYDVKMKEKGDIPEGYSVSREKKERFSLILESASTNQTSMYLCASSLPGTDEKLFFGSGTQLSVL.

This clonotype was detected only a few times. V usage is TRBV20-1 and J usage is TRBJ1-1, with TRBD1 matching 12 bases. Germline assignment: CDR1 DFQATT and CDR2 SNEGSKA (reference sequence). The V and J ends lost 1 base and 9 bases, in that order; junction bases with no gene match: 6. CDR3 length: 14 residues. CDR3 region: CSARAGQGAQKAFF. The CDR3 DNA follows: TGCAGTGCTAGAGCGGGACAGGGGGCCCAGAAAGCTTTCTTT.

V gene TRBV5-1 combines with J gene TRBJ1-2, with 8 bases that match TRBD1. The germline V gene has CDR1 SGHRS and CDR2 YFSETQ. With V trimmed by 4 bases and J by 3 bases, 5 bases remained unmatched. The length of the CDR3 is 14 residues. Here the CDR3 reads CASSMTGDHYGYTF. The DNA for the CDR3 is TGCGCCAGCAGCATGACAGGGGACCACTATGGCTACACCTTC.

This clonotype has just a few counts. This chain connects TRBV6-5 to TRBJ2-5; 7 nucleotides align to TRBD1. J lost 4 bases, V lost 0 bases, and 8 bases had no gene match. Germline V gene data show CDR1 as MNHEY and CDR2 as SVGAGI. The CDR3 has 16 residues. CDR3 DNA sequence: TGTGCCAGCAGTTACTCGCAGAAGGGGGCGGGAGAGACCCAGTACTTC. It yields the protein CASSYSQKGAGETQYF.